The sample holds many counts of the clone carrying this TCR beta chain. The sample is drawn from a study of regulatory T cells in long-lasting Graves disease. Regarding time point: newly diagnosed GD, antithyroid drugs for less than 3 months. RNA extracted from PBMCs served as the sequencing template. The J segment lost 9 bases and the V segment lost 1 base, leaving 13 bases of the junction unmatched. This CDR3 contains 18 residues. Germline CDR1 reads KGHSH; CDR2 reads LQKENI. Arm-PCR of CDR3 regions and iRepertoire HTBI primers were the basis on which TCR beta libraries were built. TCRdb re-analysed the multiplex PCR reads in MiXCR, keeping a single row per CDR3 protein. The sample lists some 490,000 distinct CDR3 sequences; more than 10% were seen once. The same data also contributed to another study, on T cells in Graves' hyperthyroidism and ophthalmopathy. This second report adds: Researchers ran a first-round RT-PCR on the TCR CDR3 using the HTBI primer set.

The receptor's source is a woman aged 25 to 39 with Graves disease. The starting material was peripheral blood mononuclear cells (PBMCs), obtained at new diagnosis, from a patient treated with antithyroid drugs. V usage is TRBV18 and J usage is TRBJ1-6, with 9 bases aligning to TRBD1. The CDR3 sequence is CASSPLPAGTGMASPLHF. The CDR3 nucleotides read TGTGCCAGCTCACCACTCCCAGCCGGGACAGGGATGGCTTCACCCCTCCACTTT.